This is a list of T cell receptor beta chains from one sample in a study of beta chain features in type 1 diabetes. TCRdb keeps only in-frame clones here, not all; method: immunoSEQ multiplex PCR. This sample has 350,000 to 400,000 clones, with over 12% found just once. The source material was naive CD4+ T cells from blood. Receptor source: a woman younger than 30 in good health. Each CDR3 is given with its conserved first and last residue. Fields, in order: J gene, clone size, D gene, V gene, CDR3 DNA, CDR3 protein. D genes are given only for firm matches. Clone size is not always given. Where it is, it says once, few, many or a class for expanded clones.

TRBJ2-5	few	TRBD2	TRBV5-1	TGCGCCAGCAGCTCCCCTGCGGGAGGGGGAGAGACCCAGTACTTC	CASSSPAGGGETQYF
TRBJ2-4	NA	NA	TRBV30	TGTGCCTGGAGTGTAATAAGTCCTAGGATGGTCAAAAACATTCAGTACTTC	CAWSVISPRMVKNIQYF
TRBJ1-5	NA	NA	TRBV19	TGTGCCAGTAGTAAAGTCAGGGGCAATCAGCCCCAGCATTTT	CASSKVRGNQPQHF
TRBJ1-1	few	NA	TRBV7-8	TGTGCCAGCAGTCGAGCGGGACGCGGGCGGAACACTGAAGCTTTCTTT	CASSRAGRGRNTEAFF
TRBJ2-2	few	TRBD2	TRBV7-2	TGTGCCAGCAGCTTTAGGACTAGCGGGAGAAACGGGGAGCTGTTTTTT	CASSFRTSGRNGELFF
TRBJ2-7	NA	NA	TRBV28	TGTGCCAGCAGTTTTGGGCCCCTAAATTCCCCCTACGAGCAGTACTTC	CASSFGPLNSPYEQYF
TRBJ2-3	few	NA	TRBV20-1	TGCAGTGCTAGTACACCAGATACGCAGTATTTT	CSASTPDTQYF
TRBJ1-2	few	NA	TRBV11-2	TGTGCCAGCAGCTTAGCCATCACGGGGAACTATGGCTACACCTTC	CASSLAITGNYGYTF
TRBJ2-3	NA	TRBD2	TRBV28	TGTGCCAGCAGCCTACTAACTAGCGGGAACGATGCTGATACGCAGTATTTT	CASSLLTSGNDADTQYF
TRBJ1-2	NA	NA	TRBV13	TGTGCCAGCAGCTTAACCTCAATGGGCGTTGGCTACACCTTC	CASSLTSMGVGYTF
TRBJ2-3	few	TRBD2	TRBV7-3	TGTGCCAGCAGCTTATCGGGGGAGGGTACGCAGTATTTT	CASSLSGEGTQYF
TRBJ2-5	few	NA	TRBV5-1	TGCGCCAGCAGCTTGATCGGCAGGGGAGAAGGAGAGACCCAGTACTTC	CASSLIGRGEGETQYF
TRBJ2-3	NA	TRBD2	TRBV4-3	TGCGCCAGCAGCCAAGGGGGACTAGCTGGGACAGATACGCAGTATTTT	CASSQGGLAGTDTQYF
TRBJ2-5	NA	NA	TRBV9	TGTGCCAGCAGCGTTCAGGGGACGGAGACCCAGTACTTC	CASSVQGTETQYF
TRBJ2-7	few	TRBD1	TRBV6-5	TGTGCCAGCAGTTACCTCGGACAGGGTCACGAGCAGTACTTC	CASSYLGQGHEQYF
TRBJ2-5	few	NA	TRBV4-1	TGCGCCAGCAGCCGAGATACAGGGTTCGAAAGGACCCAGTACTTC	CASSRDTGFERTQYF
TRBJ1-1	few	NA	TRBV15	TGTGCCACCAGCAGAGATATGGACAGTCAAGCTTTCTTT	CATSRDMDSQAFF
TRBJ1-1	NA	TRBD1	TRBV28	TGTGCCAGCACACTGTTACAGGGGAAGAACACTGAAGCTTTCTTT	CASTLLQGKNTEAFF
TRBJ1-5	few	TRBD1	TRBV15	TGTGCCACCAGCAGGGAACAGGGGCGCCAGCCCCAGCATTTT	CATSREQGRQPQHF
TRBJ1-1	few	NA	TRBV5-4	TGTGCCAGCAGCTTGGGGAGAAACACTGAAGCTTTCTTT	CASSLGRNTEAFF